The clone carrying this TCR beta chain has just one count. The method was immunoSEQ multiplex PCR; TCRdb's version includes in-frame clones alone and lacks a portion of them. The sample shows some 38,000 clones, around 85% of them seen only once. This sample stems from a study of blood T cell repertoires in COVID-19. Germline V gene data show CDR1 as SGHAT and CDR2 as FQNNGV. This CDR3 comprises 12 residues. Trimming left V 4 bases short and J 6 bases short, with 9 bases between. The sequencing sample was made of peripheral blood. V gene TRBV11-2 combines with J gene TRBJ1-2, with D unclear. The clonotype comes from a man aged 50 or older with active COVID-19. In nucleotides, the CDR3 is TGTGCCAGCAGCTCTTACACGAATGGCTACACCTTC. It is translated as CASSSYTNGYTF. Filled out from reference TRBV11-2 and TRBJ1-2, the complete variable domain reads EAGVAQSPRYKIIEKRQSVAFWCNPISGHATLYWYQQILGQGPKLLIQFQNNGVVDDSQLPKDRFSAERLKGVDSTLKIQPAKLEDSAVYLCASSSYTNGYTFGSGTRLTVV.